Sequencing of this T cell receptor (beta chain) was carried out in a study of response to subunit inactivated influenza vaccine. Study conclusions and caveats: Every seasonal influenza vaccination brings in few new T cells, the authors suggested.

MiXCR, applied by TCRdb to the RT-PCR reads, yields one record per CDR3 protein. Of 300,000 to 350,000 distinct CDR3 sequences in the sample, 20% to 25% were seen once. Trimming removed 2 bases from V and 5 bases from J, with 12 bases in between. The V gene's germline CDR1 is SGHTA and CDR2 FQGNSA. The CDR3 sequence is 15 residues long. This clonotype was recorded a few times. Its matching antigen is unknown. Sequenced material: PBMCs from blood, taken less than 22 months after vaccination. The chain has TRBV7-2 and TRBJ1-4, with D uncertain. This receptor was identified in a man aged 50 to 69 who received an inactivated influenza vaccine. The CDR3 region has the DNA TGTGCCAGCAGCTTAATGGCAGGAGAAAATGAAAAACTGTTTTTT. This codes for CASSLMAGENEKLFF. Full variable domain (rest looked up from reference TRBV7-2 and TRBJ1-4): GAGVSQSPSNKVTEKGKDVELRCDPISGHTALYWYRQSLGQGLEFLIYFQGNSAPDKSGLPSDRFSAERTGGSVSTLTIQRTQQEDSAVYLCASSLMAGENEKLFFGSGTQLSVL.